The next 14 T cell receptor beta chains were all read from a single sample in a study of cytomegalovirus exposure and HLA in healthy donors. Use of 60 Vbeta and 13 Jbeta primers characterized the PCR. Data came from immunoSEQ multiplex PCR; TCRdb stores just in-frame clones and leaves some out. The table lists about 180,000 clones, roughly four fifths of them singletons, with 1.5% to 2% in the top ten. Sequenced material: PBMCs. These receptors originate from a man between 18 and 29 years old in good health and CMV-seronegative.

As for this clone: An end of the junction differs from the germline gene, which may be a read error. V gene TRBV7-7 combines with J gene TRBJ1-1, with D perhaps TRBD1 (6 bases). Looked up from germline, CDR1 is SSHAT and CDR2 is FNYEAQ (reference sequence). This CDR3 has 15 residues. CDR3 nucleotide sequence: TGTGCTAGCAGACCCTTTGGGGACATGAACACTGAAGCTTTCTTT. Translated: CASRPFGDMNTEAFF.

J is TRBJ2-2 and V is TRBV5-4; 8 bases align to TRBD1. V was pared by 0 bases and J by 2 bases, with 3 bases of the junction left unmatched. CDR1 and CDR2 (germline): SGHNT, YYREEE (reference sequence). There are 16 residues in the CDR3. DNA for the CDR3: TGTGCCAGCAGCTTGGGGACAGGGAGCAACACCGGGGAGCTGTTTTTT. Translation gives CASSLGTGSNTGELFF. Supplemented by reference TRBV5-4 and TRBJ2-2, the full variable domain reads ETGVTQSPTHLIKTRGQQVTLRCSSQSGHNTVSWYQQALGQGPQFIFQYYREEENGRGNFPPRFSGLQFPNYSSELNVNALELDDSALYLCASSLGTGSNTGELFFGEGSRLTVL.

This chain links TRBV5-1 with TRBJ1-1; the match to TRBD1 covers 9 bases. This CDR3 contains 13 residues. Germline V gives CDR1 SGHRS, CDR2 YFSETQ. V lost 4 bases and J lost 11; bases outside the gene matches: 9. The CDR3 coding sequence is TGCGCCAGCAGCGGTGGACAGGGGATTTCGGCTTTCTTT. Translation: CASSGGQGISAFF.

The chain uses TRBV5-6 and TRBJ1-2; D is uncertain. CDR3 length equals 13 residues. Deletions cut 2 bases from V and 5 bases from J, with 10 bases between. From germline, CDR1 is SGHDT and CDR2 YYEEEE. CDR3 coding DNA: TGTGCCAGCAGCTTCGGACTGCGATATGGCTACACCTTC. Protein product: CASSFGLRYGYTF.

This chain connects TRBV7-2 to TRBJ2-7, with TRBD1 matching over 11 bases. CDR1 is SGHTA, CDR2 FQGNSA, per germline. CDR3 length: 14 residues. V gave up 5 bases and J gave up 0 bases; unmatched junction bases: 0. CDR3 region: CASSGQGASYEQYF. CDR3 nucleotide sequence: TGTGCCAGCAGCGGACAGGGGGCCTCCTACGAGCAGTACTTC.

The chain has TRBV28 and TRBJ2-7, with D possibly matching TRBD1 (6 bases). The CDR3 spans 15 residues. Germline values: CDR1 MDHEN, CDR2 SYDVKM. V lost 5 bases and J lost 3, with 17 bases in between. CDR3 bases: TGTGCCAGCAGTCGTACCGACAGGCGAAACTACGAGCAGTACTTC. Translating gives CASSRTDRRNYEQYF.

The chain links TRBV5-1 to TRBJ1-1, with a tentative D call TRBD1 (6 bases). Germline CDR1 and CDR2: SGHRS and YFSETQ. The CDR3 contains 14 residues. Deletions cut 1 base from V and 1 base from J, with 8 bases between. This CDR3 reads CASSLRQANTEAFF. The DNA of the CDR3 is TGCGCCAGCAGCTTGAGACAGGCGAACACTGAAGCTTTCTTT.

Of note for this clone: A junction end diverges from the germline sequence, so it may reflect a read error. The chain is built from TRBV10-3 and TRBJ2-1, with 7 bases that match TRBD1. Germline CDR1 and CDR2: ENHRY and SYGVKD. This CDR3 is 16 amino acids long. The CDR3 bases are TGTGCCATCACCGTCGACAGGGCCACCTCCAACAATGAGCAGTTCTTC. This sequence encodes CAITVDRATSNNEQFF.

The chain uses TRBV5-4 and TRBJ1-6; D is undetermined. CDR1 is SGHNT, CDR2 YYREEE, per germline (reference sequence). Trimming removed 2 bases from V and 7 bases from J, with 13 bases in between. The CDR3 sequence is 15 residues long. The CDR3 DNA sequence: TGTGCCAGCAGCTTCCTTCAGCGACCAAATTCACCCCTCCACTTT. This gives the protein CASSFLQRPNSPLHF.

The chain recombines TRBV30 with TRBJ1-2; D is ambiguous. The CDR3 is 13 residues long. The V end lost 0 bases, the J end lost 4 bases, and 9 bases lay between the germline ends. The V gene's germline CDR1 is GTSNPN and CDR2 SVGIG (reference sequence). In nucleotides, the CDR3 is TGTGCCTGGAGTGTAGACTCCCGCTATGGCTACACCTTC. It translates to CAWSVDSRYGYTF. Complete variable domain (other parts from reference TRBV30 and TRBJ1-2): SQTIHQWPATLVQPVGSPLSLECTVEGTSNPNLYWYRQAAGRGLQLLFYSVGIGQISSEVPQNLSASRPQDRQFILSSKKLLLSDSGFYLCAWSVDSRYGYTFGSGTRLTVV.

The CDR3 DNA reads as TGTGCCAGCAGCTTAAGTAGCTCCTACGAGCAGTACTTC. Encoded protein: CASSLSSSYEQYF. The rearrangement joins TRBV7-9 to TRBJ2-7; D call uncertain. The V gene lost 2 bases and the J gene lost 0 bases, with 5 bases spanning the gap. This CDR3 is built from 13 residues. Germline lookup yields CDR1 SEHNR and CDR2 FQNEAQ (reference sequence).

The gene calls are TRBV7-9 and TRBJ1-2; 8 nucleotides match TRBD1. Trimming removed 5 bases from V and 4 bases from J; junction bases left unmatched: 3. The CDR3 length is 13 residues. Germline CDR1 is SEHNR and CDR2 is FQNEAQ (reference sequence). The CDR3, as DNA: TGTGCCAGCAGCCGACAGGGGCTCTATGGCTACACCTTC. The encoded protein is CASSRQGLYGYTF.

With respect to this clone: Other DNA sequences in this specimen translate into the identical CDR3. V usage is TRBV27 and J usage is TRBJ1-2; D unresolved. Trimming left V 4 bases short and J 6 bases short, with 12 bases between. Germline CDR1 reads MNHEY; CDR2 reads SMNVEV (reference sequence). The CDR3 has 13 residues. CDR3 bases: TGTGCCAGCAGTTCCGGGCTGCGGGATGGCTACACCTTC. It codes for CASSSGLRDGYTF.

This sequence joins TRBV5-6 and TRBJ2-1, with unresolved D. The germline V gene encodes CDR1 SGHDT and CDR2 YYEEEE. V lost 6 bases and J 2 bases, leaving 15 bases between the germline ends. CDR3 size: 15 residues. CDR3 coding DNA: TGTGCCAGCACCGCCCCGAAGCAACCCTACAATGAGCAGTTCTTC. Residues: CASTAPKQPYNEQFF.